The present TCR beta chain was sequenced within a study of blood T cell repertoires in COVID-19. In the study overall: PBMCs, B-cell-depleted T cells, or T cells provided the cDNA or gDNA that made up the material.

Produced via immunoSEQ multiplex PCR; TCRdb's table is partial and in-frame only. The sample records 310,000 or so clones, around 87% being singletons. J was trimmed by 5 bases and V by 3 bases; bases with no gene match: 7. The CDR3 is 15 amino acids. Germline CDR1 SGHTA, CDR2 FQGTGA. Specimen: peripheral blood. The chain has TRBV7-3 and TRBJ2-3; TRBD2 agrees at 8 bases. This receptor was identified in a man aged 50 or older with active or convalescent COVID-19. CDR3 sequence (DNA): TGTGCCAGCAGCTTCGGCGGGAGGCGGGGAGATACGCAGTATTTT. Residues: CASSFGGRRGDTQYF.